These 10 T cell receptor beta chains were sequenced from one sample in a study of immune evolution from preneoplasia to lung adenocarcinoma. The assay was immunoSEQ multiplex PCR, and TCRdb's table has in-frame clones only and misses some. The repertoire holds several thousand clones, with around 86% as singletons. Sequences were obtained from FFPE invasive lung adenocarcinoma tissue. All receptors derive from a person aged 55-75 years with lung adenocarcinoma.

The chain employs TRBV5-1 and TRBJ2-1, with 7 bases aligning to TRBD2. Germline trimming cut 4 bases from V and 8 bases from J; bases unmatched to any gene: 15. The CDR3 totals 16 residues. The germline V gene encodes CDR1 SGHRS and CDR2 YFSETQ. This CDR3 reads CASSQGGLGVRDEQFF. The CDR3 DNA reads TGCGCCAGCAGCCAAGGAGGACTAGGGGTAAGGGATGAGCAGTTCTTC.

This clone came up a few times. The rearrangement uses TRBV4-1 and TRBJ2-1; D possibly matches TRBD1 or TRBD2 (5 bases each). The CDR3 totals 13 residues. The V end was cut by 4 bases, the J end by 10 bases, with 14 bases between. Per the germline V gene, CDR1 is MGHRA and CDR2 is YSYEKL. Here the CDR3 DNA reads TGCGCCAGCAGCCGGCTGGATGGGGGAGAGCAGTTCTTC. As protein: CASSRLDGGEQFF.

This clone was recorded only once. The rearrangement joins TRBV6-9 to TRBJ2-7, with a possible D match to TRBD2 (6 bases). Germline V gene sequence: CDR1 MNHGY, CDR2 SVAAGI. This CDR3 contains 13 residues. The V end lost 8 bases, the J end lost 3 bases, and 14 bases lay between the germline ends. Here the CDR3 reads CASLRLGSYEQYF. CDR3 bases: TGTGCCAGCTTGCGACTAGGGAGCTACGAGCAGTACTTC.

The genes are TRBV2 and TRBJ1-5; no clear D. The CDR3 covers 13 residues. Germline values: CDR1 SNHLY, CDR2 FYNNEI. V was pared by 3 bases and J by 2 bases, with 5 bases between. The CDR3 sequence is CASSDGGNQPQHF. The CDR3 coding sequence is TGTGCCAGCAGTGATGGGGGCAATCAGCCCCAGCATTTT. Drawing the rest from reference TRBV2 and TRBJ1-5, the complete variable domain is EPEVTQTPSHQVTQMGQEVILRCVPISNHLYFYWYRQILGQKVEFLVSFYNNEISEKSEIFDDQFSVERPDGSNFTLKIRSTKLEDSAMYFCASSDGGNQPQHFGDGTRLSIL.

CDR3 in DNA: TGTGCCAGCAGCTTAGCCCGGGGGCAGGGTACTAATGAAAAACTGTTTTTT. Amino acids: CASSLARGQGTNEKLFF. The gene calls are TRBV7-2 and TRBJ1-4; the D gene is possibly TRBD1 (6 bases). CDR1 and CDR2 from the germline V gene are SGHTA and FQGNSA. The V gene lost 0 bases and the J gene lost 2 bases, with 13 bases spanning the gap. CDR3 length: 17 amino acids.

The rearrangement links TRBV7-3 to TRBJ2-2; TRBD2 is a possible D gene (6 bases). The germline CDR1 and CDR2 sequences are SGHTA and FQGTGA. Trimming cost V 1 base and J 1 base, with 10 bases left between them. The CDR3 totals 16 residues. The CDR3 is CASSLRAGRNTGELFF. DNA of the CDR3: TGTGCCAGCAGCTTAAGGGCCGGGAGGAACACCGGGGAGCTGTTTTTT.

The chain carries TRBV18 and TRBJ2-5; 8 positions agree with TRBD1. The length of the CDR3 is 13 residues. Losses at the gene ends were 3 bases for V and 5 bases for J; bases not matched to a gene: 2. Per the germline V gene, CDR1 is KGHSH and CDR2 is LQKENI. CDR3 region: CASSPGQAETQYF. CDR3 bases: TGTGCCAGCTCACCGGGACAGGCGGAGACCCAGTACTTC.

The chain is built from TRBV5-1 and TRBJ2-7; D is uncertain. This CDR3 is built from 14 residues. CDR1 SGHRS and CDR2 YFSETQ come from the germline V gene. V was clipped by 1 base and J by 7 bases, with 15 bases between them. DNA for the CDR3: TGCGCCAGCAGCTTGACTCCCGGTTCAAGAGAGCAGTACTTC. Its translation: CASSLTPGSREQYF. Full variable domain (outside the CDR3, taken from reference TRBV5-1 and TRBJ2-7): KAGVTQTPRYLIKTRGQQVTLSCSPISGHRSVSWYQQTPGQGLQFLFEYFSETQRNKGNFPGRFSGRQFSNSRSEMNVSTLELGDSALYLCASSLTPGSREQYFGPGTRLTVT.

The chain recombines TRBV2 with TRBJ2-3; the D is unclear. Deletions cut 2 bases from V and 2 bases from J, with 5 bases between. The length of the CDR3 is 13 residues. Germline V gives CDR1 SNHLY, CDR2 FYNNEI. CDR3 sequence: CASSERATDTQYF. The DNA of the CDR3 is TGTGCCAGCAGTGAAAGGGCCACAGATACGCAGTATTTT.

The V call is TRBV5-6, the J call TRBJ2-3; no firm D call. Trimming took 5 bases from V and 1 from J, leaving 8 bases between them. The CDR3 has 13 residues. Germline V gene data show CDR1 as SGHDT and CDR2 as YYEEEE. As DNA, the CDR3 is TGTGCCAGCAGAGCAAAGGGCACAGATACGCAGTATTTT. It codes for CASRAKGTDTQYF.